This TCR beta chain appears in the sequencing data of a study of T cell repertoires in cytomegalovirus infection (dated by TCRdb to the late 2010s). General notes on the study: Because public TCR beta signatures pointed to carriage of CMV infection together with the matching HLA type, the HLA type of each donor mattered for the analysis. What the work shows at the level of the full study, not this receptor alone: In the ex vivo response, HLA-C-restricted CMV-specific TCR beta clonotypes were dominant, and in two of eight donors the single most frequent clonotype came from this HLA-C-restricted group. Cumulative frequency of public TCR beta family members discriminated carriers of CMV infection plus the relevant HLA type in this cohort and an independent approximately 350-donor cohort.

V is clipped by 7 bases and J by 2 bases, and the sequence between their germline boundaries is 16 bases long. Spanning cysteine to phenylalanine, the CDR3 consists of 15 amino acids. Kept here is only the CDR3 DNA, which spans 45 bases and is read in frame from base 1. TCRdb records Illumina HiSeq 1500 as the sequencer. TCRdb itself trimmed the public reads at Q25 with fastp, ran MiXCR and retained productive beta chains. Rows are unified per CDR3 protein, each entry keeping the most common DNA and genes. Counted in this sample were fewer than 550,000 distinct CDR3 sequences; more than 15% of them appeared once. About 24% of the sample lies in the top ten. This clonotype was seen repeatedly, ten times or more. The antigen this receptor binds is unknown. No clone much larger than this one lies a single base away; base qualities are absent.

The origin of this receptor is a human donor in good health (CMV status not recorded). Some clones in this sample may be carry-over from other donors' samples. The sequenced sample was CD8+ T cells from PBMCs. The V gene is TRBV12-3 or TRBV12-4 and the J gene is TRBJ2-3, with no reliable assignment of the D segment. Here the CDR3 is given as CASTPGVSFTDTQYF. The nucleotides read TGTGCCAGCACCCCAGGAGTGAGTTTCACAGATACGCAGTATTTT.